Following are 30 T cell receptor beta chains from one sample sequenced in a study of cytomegalovirus exposure and HLA in healthy donors. 60 Vbeta and 13 Jbeta primers were used in PCR. Produced via immunoSEQ multiplex PCR; TCRdb's table is partial and in-frame only. The sample comprises 150,000 to 200,000 clones, 77% of which are singletons, and about 2.6% rests with the top ten. What was sequenced was PBMCs. Source of these receptors: a woman in her 40s in good health and CMV-seropositive.

The sample holds one count of this clone. V is TRBV2 and J is TRBJ1-4; D unclear. This CDR3 contains 11 residues. Germline CDR1 reads SNHLY; CDR2 reads FYNNEI. V lost 4 bases to trimming and J lost 8 bases, with 5 bases between them. The CDR3 DNA sequence: TGTGCCAGCAGTGGTAAAGAAAAACTGTTTTTT. Its translation is CASSGKEKLFF.

The chain is built from TRBV25-1 and TRBJ1-5; D might be TRBD1 (5 bases). Trimming removed 8 bases at V and 7 bases at J, with 15 bases between. The CDR3 runs to 13 residues. The germline V gene encodes CDR1 MGHDK and CDR2 SYGVNS. The CDR3 nucleotides read TGTGCCAGCGCGGGGGACGAATACCAGCCCCAGCATTTT. It translates to CASAGDEYQPQHF.

The CDR3 sequence is CAISDGTGSYEQYF. As DNA, the CDR3 is TGTGCCATCAGTGATGGGACAGGGTCCTACGAGCAGTACTTC. The chain has TRBV10-3 and TRBJ2-7; the match to TRBD1 covers 9 bases. The CDR3 is 14 amino acids. Germline V lookup: CDR1 ENHRY, CDR2 SYGVKD. After removal of 3 bases from V and 1 base from J, the junction contained 1 base not matched to a gene.

V and J are TRBV5-4 and TRBJ2-7; D is unclear. Trimming pared 10 bases from V and 0 bases from J, leaving 14 bases between. The CDR3 runs to 13 residues. The germline V gene has CDR1 SGHNT and CDR2 YYREEE (reference sequence). CDR3 sequence reads: CAYLRPASYEQYF. DNA of the CDR3: TGTGCCTACCTGCGGCCAGCCTCCTACGAGCAGTACTTC.

The V call is TRBV29-1, the J call TRBJ2-7; 10 nucleotides match TRBD2. The V segment lost 0 bases and the J segment 4 bases; nucleotides outside the gene matches: 6. The CDR3 is made up of 15 amino acids. Germline assignment: CDR1 SQVTM and CDR2 ANQGSEA. The CDR3 DNA follows: TGCAGCGTTGAAGATCGGGCTAGCGGGAGTTACGAGCAGTACTTC. It specifies CSVEDRASGSYEQYF.

The chain uses TRBV30 and TRBJ1-6, with TRBD1 as a possible D gene (5 bases). The CDR3 spans 15 residues. Germline CDR1 and CDR2: GTSNPN and SVGIG (reference sequence). V lost 4 bases and J 7 bases, leaving 17 bases between the germline ends. The CDR3 nucleotides are TGTGCCTGGACTCAGCGGGGGATGGGGAATTCACCCCTCCACTTT. This translates into CAWTQRGMGNSPLHF. The full variable domain, rest sourced from reference TRBV30 and TRBJ1-6, is SQTIHQWPATLVQPVGSPLSLECTVEGTSNPNLYWYRQAAGRGLQLLFYSVGIGQISSEVPQNLSASRPQDRQFILSSKKLLLSDSGFYLCAWTQRGMGNSPLHFGNGTRLTVT.

The gene calls are TRBV6-5 and TRBJ1-2; TRBD1 is a possible D gene (6 bases). Germline V gives CDR1 MNHEY, CDR2 SVGAGI. CDR3 length: 15 amino acids. Deletions cut 5 bases from V and 4 bases from J, with 17 bases between. CDR3 DNA: TGTGCCAGCAGTCTCTCACAGGGCGCTAGCTATGGCTACACCTTC. Translation: CASSLSQGASYGYTF.

This sequence joins TRBV7-4 and TRBJ2-7; D might be TRBD2 (6 bases). Per germline, CDR1 SGHVT and CDR2 SQSDAQ. There are 17 residues in the CDR3. The V and J ends lost 1 base and 5 bases respectively, with 21 bases between them. The CDR3 is CASSLVGKDPGAHEQYF. DNA of the CDR3: TGTGCCAGCAGCTTAGTGGGAAAGGACCCGGGAGCCCACGAGCAGTACTTC.

This chain uses TRBV2 with TRBJ2-5; 10 bases match TRBD2. The CDR3 length is 13 residues. The V and J ends lost 7 bases and 5 bases, in that order; junction bases with no gene match: 4. Germline V CDR1 and CDR2: SNHLY, FYNNEI. CDR3 sequence reads: CASMRAGGETQYF. The CDR3 coding sequence is TGTGCCAGCATGAGAGCGGGGGGGGAGACCCAGTACTTC.

This clone was detected once. V is TRBV7-9 and J is TRBJ1-4, with TRBD1 matching over 7 bases. J gave up 6 bases and V 3 bases, and 10 bases lay outside the gene matches. CDR1 SEHNR and CDR2 FQNEAQ come from the germline V gene (reference sequence). There are 16 residues in the CDR3. The CDR3 nucleotides are TGTGCCAGCAGCTTGATAACCGGGACAGTGGATGAAAAACTGTTTTTT. Amino acid sequence: CASSLITGTVDEKLFF.

The J gene is TRBJ1-1, the V gene TRBV28; D may be TRBD1 (5 bases). Trimming left V 2 bases short and J 7 bases short, with 20 bases between. Germline lookup yields CDR1 MDHEN and CDR2 SYDVKM. The CDR3 covers 16 residues. The CDR3 bases are TGTGCCAGCAGTTTAATCAACATTGGGGGGGTGGGTGAAGCTTTCTTT. Amino acids: CASSLINIGGVGEAFF.

The genes are TRBV14 and TRBJ2-3; no clear D. This CDR3 is built from 12 residues. Germline-derived CDR1 and CDR2 are SGHDN and FVKESK. Trimming removed 2 bases at V and 3 bases at J, with 3 bases between. The CDR3 nucleotides read TGTGCCAGCAGCCAATTAACAGATACGCAGTATTTT. This sequence encodes CASSQLTDTQYF.

Only a few counts were recorded for this clone. CDR3 protein: CASSPEVGQVYNQPQHF. The DNA of the CDR3 is TGTGCCAGCTCACCAGAAGTTGGACAGGTTTACAATCAGCCCCAGCATTTT. The V call is TRBV18, the J call TRBJ1-5; TRBD1 agrees at 7 bases. Unmatched junction bases numbered 10, after V lost 2 bases and J lost 3 bases. This CDR3 comprises 17 residues. Germline lookup yields CDR1 KGHSH and CDR2 LQKENI.

Of note for this clone: Other DNA sequences in the same sample also yield this CDR3. The chain combines TRBV19 with TRBJ2-7; 8 positions agree with TRBD2. After removal of 4 bases from V and 6 bases from J, the junction contained 5 bases not matched to a gene. From germline, CDR1 is LNHDA and CDR2 SQIVND (reference sequence). There are 13 residues in the CDR3. CDR3 in DNA: TGTGCCAGTAGTACACGGACTAGCTCCGAGCAGTACTTC. Translated: CASSTRTSSEQYF.

The V gene is TRBV9, the J gene TRBJ2-3, with D possibly matching TRBD2 (7 bases). The CDR3 is 13 amino acids. The V gene lost 3 bases and the J gene lost 6 bases, with 11 bases spanning the gap. Germline values: CDR1 SGDLS, CDR2 YYNGEE. CDR3 in DNA: TGTGCCAGCAGCGGGGGGGGCTCGGATACGCAGTATTTT. It yields the protein CASSGGGSDTQYF.

The V and J genes are TRBV4-3 and TRBJ1-2, with a tentative D call TRBD1 (5 bases). The V and J ends lost 0 bases and 4 bases respectively, with 18 bases between them. Germline V lookup: CDR1 LGHNA, CDR2 YSLEER. The length of the CDR3 is 17 residues. In DNA, the CDR3 is TGCGCCAGCAGCCAAGATCACCAGGGCGTTCCGACCTATGGCTACACCTTC. Residues: CASSQDHQGVPTYGYTF.

The rearrangement links TRBV7-2 to TRBJ2-5; D may be TRBD2 (5 bases). The end of the DNA is better explained by TRBJ2-7, so the J call may be wrong. Germline assignment: CDR1 SGHTA and CDR2 FQGNSA. The length of the CDR3 is 14 residues. CDR3 sequence (DNA): TGTGCCAGCAGCTTAGCTGGAGGAGGCTACGAGCAGTACTTC. Protein product: CASSLAGGGYEQYF.

This clone is categorized as medium-sized. J is TRBJ1-1 and V is TRBV19, with a tentative D call TRBD1 (5 bases). The CDR3 is 11 residues long. CDR1 is LNHDA, CDR2 SQIVND, per germline (reference sequence). The germline V and J ends were trimmed by 5 bases and 8 bases, with 9 bases remaining between them. The CDR3 loop is CASSDGGEAFF. Written as DNA, the CDR3 is TGTGCCAGTAGTGATGGGGGGGAAGCTTTCTTT. Complete variable domain (other parts from reference TRBV19 and TRBJ1-1): DGGITQSPKYLFRKEGQNVTLSCEQNLNHDAMYWYRQDPGQGLRLIYYSQIVNDFQKGDIAEGYSVSREKKESFPLTVTSAQKNPTAFYLCASSDGGEAFFGQGTRLTVV.

In its sample, this clone was seen a few times. The chain employs TRBV30 and TRBJ2-3; a possible D gene is TRBD2 (6 bases). CDR3 length: 14 amino acids. Trimming shortened V by 3 bases and J by 5 bases, and 15 bases separated the two germline ends. CDR1 is GTSNPN and CDR2 is SVGIG in the germline V gene (reference sequence). As DNA, the CDR3 is TGTGCCTGGAGGGTCGGGAGAGGCGTAGATACGCAGTATTTT. Translation gives CAWRVGRGVDTQYF.

The rearrangement joins TRBV28 to TRBJ2-1; no definite D call. The CDR3 has 13 residues. Between the trimmed V and J ends, which lost 11 bases and 0 bases, there was a span of 11 bases. From germline, CDR1 is MDHEN and CDR2 SYDVKM. CDR3 in DNA: TGTGCCTCCCAGGCCGGCTCCTACAATGAGCAGTTCTTC. Translation gives CASQAGSYNEQFF.

CDR3 coding DNA: TGTGCCAGCAGGGATCCTAGCGAGGTGGGGTATGAGCAGTTCTTC. The encoded protein is CASRDPSEVGYEQFF. The chain carries TRBV2 and TRBJ2-1; D possibly corresponds to TRBD2 (6 bases). Germline values: CDR1 SNHLY, CDR2 FYNNEI. This CDR3 has 15 residues. V gave up 6 bases and J gave up 8 bases, with 20 bases separating them. Drawing the rest from reference TRBV2 and TRBJ2-1, the complete variable domain is EPEVTQTPSHQVTQMGQEVILRCVPISNHLYFYWYRQILGQKVEFLVSFYNNEISEKSEIFDDQFSVERPDGSNFTLKIRSTKLEDSAMYFCASRDPSEVGYEQFFGPGTRLTVL.

This chain links TRBV25-1 with TRBJ2-3; perhaps TRBD1 as D (6 bases). Deletions cut 5 bases from V and 0 bases from J, with 15 bases between. Germline CDR1 MGHDK, CDR2 SYGVNS. This CDR3 is built from 16 residues. The CDR3: CASSFPRDTSTDTQYF. DNA for the CDR3: TGTGCCAGCAGTTTCCCCCGGGACACTAGCACAGATACGCAGTATTTT.

In this sample, this clone turned up once. The CDR3 sequence: CARSWPPTRPCEQYF. In DNA form, the CDR3 reads TGTGCCAGAAGCTGGCCTCCGACTAGGCCTTGCGAGCAGTACTTC. The gene calls are TRBV5-3 and TRBJ2-7; D perhaps matches TRBD2 (6 bases). Being an ORF, TRBV5-3 has a function that is uncertain. This CDR3 contains 15 residues. With 3 bases removed from V and 6 bases from J, the gap between germline ends came to 19 bases.

This clone was found a few times. The chain links TRBV6-1 to TRBJ1-2, with 12 bases lining up with TRBD1. The CDR3 sequence is 13 residues long. The trim removed 8 bases at V and 8 bases at J, leaving 6 bases unmatched. Germline V CDR1 and CDR2: MNHNS, SASEGT. CDR3 amino acids: CASWDRGLEGYTF. The CDR3 bases are TGTGCCAGCTGGGACAGGGGGCTTGAAGGCTACACCTTC.

This sequence joins TRBV30 and TRBJ2-5; 7 bases map to TRBD1. Germline V gene sequence: CDR1 GTSNPN, CDR2 SVGIG (reference sequence). Trimming took 5 bases from V and 4 from J; bases not matched to a gene: 7. This CDR3 has 13 residues. The CDR3 nucleotides are TGTGCCTGGGGGGGAAGGGGGCCAGAGACCCAGTACTTC. Translated: CAWGGRGPETQYF.

The CDR3 DNA follows: TGTGCCAGCAGCGTTTATAATAGGGGGAGCACAGATACGCAGTATTTT. This gives the protein CASSVYNRGSTDTQYF. The genes are TRBV9 and TRBJ2-3; D may be TRBD1 (6 bases). Per the germline V gene, CDR1 is SGDLS and CDR2 is YYNGEE. Trimming removed 2 bases at V and 0 bases at J, with 13 bases between. The CDR3 runs to 16 residues.

V is TRBV5-6 and J is TRBJ2-7; 8 bases agree with TRBD2. The CDR3 loop spans 14 amino acids. J was trimmed by 0 bases and V by 4 bases; bases with no gene match: 3. Germline-derived CDR1 and CDR2 are SGHDT and YYEEEE. CDR3 coding DNA: TGTGCCAGCAGCCTGAGCGGGAGCTCCTACGAGCAGTACTTC. Translation gives CASSLSGSSYEQYF.

The table lists this clone with a few counts. Here the CDR3 reads CASSDYGSGYTF. In DNA form, the CDR3 reads TGTGCCAGCAGCGACTACGGTTCAGGCTACACCTTC. The chain couples TRBV2 to TRBJ1-2; no clear D. V lost 6 bases and J lost 8, with 13 bases in between. This CDR3 has 12 amino acids. Germline V CDR1 and CDR2: SNHLY, FYNNEI.

This clone was counted a few times. The chain joins TRBV29-1 to TRBJ2-1; D may be TRBD1 (6 bases). Germline V gene sequence: CDR1 SQVTM, CDR2 ANQGSEA. The CDR3 sequence is 11 residues long. V gave up 5 bases and J gave up 8 bases, with 10 bases separating them. DNA for the CDR3: TGCAGCGTTCAGGGGATCCATGAGCAGTTCTTC. As protein: CSVQGIHEQFF.

The chain joins TRBV10-1 to TRBJ2-1, with 12 bases that match TRBD2. CDR3 size: 15 residues. Germline lookup yields CDR1 WNHNN and CDR2 SYGVQD (reference sequence). J was trimmed by 8 bases and V by 6 bases; bases with no gene match: 8. The CDR3 region has the DNA TGCGCCAGCAGCCCACGACTAGCGGGAGTAGATGAGCAGTTCTTC. The encoded protein is CASSPRLAGVDEQFF.